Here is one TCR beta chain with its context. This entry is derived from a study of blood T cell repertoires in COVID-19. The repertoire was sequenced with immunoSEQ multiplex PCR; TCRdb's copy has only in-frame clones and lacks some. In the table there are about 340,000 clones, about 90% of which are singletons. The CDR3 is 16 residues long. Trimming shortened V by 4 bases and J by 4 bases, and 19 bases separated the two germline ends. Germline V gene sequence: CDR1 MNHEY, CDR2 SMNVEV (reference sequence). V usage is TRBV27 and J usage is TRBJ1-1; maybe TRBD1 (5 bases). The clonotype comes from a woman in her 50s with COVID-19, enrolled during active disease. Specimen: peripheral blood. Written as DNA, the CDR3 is TGTGCCAGCAGTTCCCGTGTGGGGGGAGGAGTCACTGAAGCTTTCTTT. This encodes CASSSRVGGGVTEAFF.